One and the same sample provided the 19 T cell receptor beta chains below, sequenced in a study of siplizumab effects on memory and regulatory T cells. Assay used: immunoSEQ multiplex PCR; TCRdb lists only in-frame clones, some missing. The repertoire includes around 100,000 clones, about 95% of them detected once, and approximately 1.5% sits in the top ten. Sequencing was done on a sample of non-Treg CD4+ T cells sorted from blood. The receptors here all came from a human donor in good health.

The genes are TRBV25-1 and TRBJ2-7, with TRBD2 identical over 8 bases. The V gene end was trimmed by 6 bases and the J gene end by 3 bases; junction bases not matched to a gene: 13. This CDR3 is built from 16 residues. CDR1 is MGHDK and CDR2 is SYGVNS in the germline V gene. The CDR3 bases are TGTGCCAGCAGCCCCATGGGAGTAGCGGGGAACTACGAGCAGTACTTC. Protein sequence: CASSPMGVAGNYEQYF.

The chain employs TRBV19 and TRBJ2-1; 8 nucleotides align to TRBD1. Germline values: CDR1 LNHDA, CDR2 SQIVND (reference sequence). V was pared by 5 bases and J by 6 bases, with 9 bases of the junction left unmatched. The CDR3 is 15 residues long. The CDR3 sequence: CASSQVGRGPNEQFF. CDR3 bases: TGTGCCAGTAGTCAGGTAGGCAGGGGGCCCAATGAGCAGTTCTTC.

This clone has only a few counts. In DNA form, the CDR3 reads TGTGCCAGCAGCAAAAGTGGGGGCGGAGGTGACGGCTACACCTTC. It is translated as CASSKSGGGGDGYTF. This chain joins TRBV9 and TRBJ1-2, with D possibly TRBD1 on 6 matching bases. In germline, CDR1 is SGDLS, CDR2 YYNGEE. V lost 4 bases and J lost 8, with 21 bases in between. The CDR3 sequence is 15 residues long.

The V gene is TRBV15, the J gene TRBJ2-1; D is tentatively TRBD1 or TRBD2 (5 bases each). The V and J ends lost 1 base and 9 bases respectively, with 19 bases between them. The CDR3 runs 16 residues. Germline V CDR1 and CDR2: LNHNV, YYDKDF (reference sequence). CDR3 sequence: CATSRVASKLGVEQFF. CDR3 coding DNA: TGTGCCACCAGCAGAGTGGCTAGCAAGTTAGGGGTTGAGCAGTTCTTC.

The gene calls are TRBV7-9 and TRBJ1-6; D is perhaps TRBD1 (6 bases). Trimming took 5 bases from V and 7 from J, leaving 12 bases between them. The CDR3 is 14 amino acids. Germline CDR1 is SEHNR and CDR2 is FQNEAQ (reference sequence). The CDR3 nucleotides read TGTGCCAGCAGCGGAGGGGGAGGGAATTCACCCCTCCACTTT. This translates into CASSGGGGNSPLHF.

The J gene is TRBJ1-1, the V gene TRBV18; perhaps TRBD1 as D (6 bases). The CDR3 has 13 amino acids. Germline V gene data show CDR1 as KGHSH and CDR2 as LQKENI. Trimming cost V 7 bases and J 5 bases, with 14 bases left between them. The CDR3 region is CASYTQGKTEAFF. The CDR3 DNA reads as TGTGCCAGCTATACACAGGGTAAAACTGAAGCTTTCTTT. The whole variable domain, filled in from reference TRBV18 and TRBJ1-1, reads NAGVMQNPRHLVRRRGQEARLRCSPMKGHSHVYWYRQLPEEGLKFMVYLQKENIIDESGMPKERFSAEFPKEGPSILRIQQVVRGDSAAYFCASYTQGKTEAFFGQGTRLTVV.

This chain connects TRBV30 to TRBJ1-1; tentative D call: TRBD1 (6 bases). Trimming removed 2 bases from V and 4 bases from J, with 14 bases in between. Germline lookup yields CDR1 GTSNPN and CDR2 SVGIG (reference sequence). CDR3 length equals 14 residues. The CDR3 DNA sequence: TGTGCCTGGAGTAGAGAACAGGGCGTCACTGAAGCTTTCTTT. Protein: CAWSREQGVTEAFF.

The CDR3 is CASSLGTGSNSPLHF. CDR3 coding DNA: TGTGCCAGCAGCCTAGGGACAGGGAGCAATTCACCCCTCCACTTT. The V gene is TRBV11-2, the J gene TRBJ1-6; 9 bases line up with TRBD1. Germline V gene data show CDR1 as SGHAT and CDR2 as FQNNGV. Trimming at V came to 5 bases and at J to 7 bases, leaving 6 bases not matched to a gene. This CDR3 spans 15 amino acids.

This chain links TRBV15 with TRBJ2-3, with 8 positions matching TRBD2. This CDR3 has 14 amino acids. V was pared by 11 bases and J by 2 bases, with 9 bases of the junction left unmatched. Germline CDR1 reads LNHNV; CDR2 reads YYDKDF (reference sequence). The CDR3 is CAATSGLSTDTQYF. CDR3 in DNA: TGTGCCGCCACTAGCGGCCTTTCCACAGATACGCAGTATTTT.

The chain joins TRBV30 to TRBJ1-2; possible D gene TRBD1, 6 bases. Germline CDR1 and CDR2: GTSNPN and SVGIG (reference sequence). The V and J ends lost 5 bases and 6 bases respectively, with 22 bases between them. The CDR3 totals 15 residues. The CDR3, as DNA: TGTGCCTGGGCGAAGCGACAGGTTTCTGGAAATGGCTACACCTTC. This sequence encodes CAWAKRQVSGNGYTF.

The CDR3 DNA reads TGTGCCATCAGTGAGAGTGTAGCGGGCGAGGAGCAGTTCTTC. Translated, it gives CAISESVAGEEQFF. The chain is built from TRBV10-3 and TRBJ2-1, with 7 nucleotides matching TRBD2. The CDR3 spans 14 residues. Trimming cost V 2 bases and J 10 bases; bases outside gene matches: 8. CDR1 and CDR2 from the germline V gene are ENHRY and SYGVKD.

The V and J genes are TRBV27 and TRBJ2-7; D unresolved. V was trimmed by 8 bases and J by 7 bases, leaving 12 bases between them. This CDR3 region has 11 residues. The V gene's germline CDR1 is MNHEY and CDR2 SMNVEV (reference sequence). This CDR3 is CASLQGREQYF. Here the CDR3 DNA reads TGTGCCAGCCTTCAAGGCCGGGAGCAGTACTTC.

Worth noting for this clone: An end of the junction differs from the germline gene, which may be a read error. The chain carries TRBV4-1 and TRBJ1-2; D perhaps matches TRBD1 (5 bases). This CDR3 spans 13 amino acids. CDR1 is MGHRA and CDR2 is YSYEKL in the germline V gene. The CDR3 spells CASSQDDRSGRGF. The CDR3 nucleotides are TGCGCCAGCAGCCAAGATGATAGGTCAGGAAGGGGCTTC.

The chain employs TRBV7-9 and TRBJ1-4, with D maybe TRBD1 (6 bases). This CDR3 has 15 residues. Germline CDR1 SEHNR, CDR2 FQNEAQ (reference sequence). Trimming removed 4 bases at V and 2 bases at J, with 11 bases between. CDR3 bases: TGTGCCAGCAGCTGGGGGGCTTATACTAATGAAAAACTGTTTTTT. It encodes CASSWGAYTNEKLFF. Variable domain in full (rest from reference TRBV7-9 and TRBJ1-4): DTGVSQNPRHKITKRGQNVTFRCDPISEHNRLYWYRQTLGQGPEFLTYFQNEAQLEKSRLLSDRFSAERPKGSFSTLEIQRTEQGDSAMYLCASSWGAYTNEKLFFGSGTQLSVL.

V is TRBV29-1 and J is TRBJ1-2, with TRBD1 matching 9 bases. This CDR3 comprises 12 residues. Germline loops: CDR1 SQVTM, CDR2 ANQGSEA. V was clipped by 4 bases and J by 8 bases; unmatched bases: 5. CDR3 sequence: CSVGDRAEGYTF. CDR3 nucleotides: TGCAGCGTTGGGGACAGGGCAGAGGGCTACACCTTC.

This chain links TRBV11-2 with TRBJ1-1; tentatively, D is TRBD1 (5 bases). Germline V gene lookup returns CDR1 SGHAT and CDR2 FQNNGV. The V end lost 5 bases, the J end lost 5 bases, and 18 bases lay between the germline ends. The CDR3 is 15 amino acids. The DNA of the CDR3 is TGTGCCAGCAGCCCTGGGACCACAAGGAATACTGAAGCTTTCTTT. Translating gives CASSPGTTRNTEAFF.

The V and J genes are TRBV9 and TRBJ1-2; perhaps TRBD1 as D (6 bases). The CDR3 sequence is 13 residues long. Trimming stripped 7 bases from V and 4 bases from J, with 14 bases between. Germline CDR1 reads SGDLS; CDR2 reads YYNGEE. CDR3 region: CASSGASAYGYTF. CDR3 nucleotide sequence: TGTGCCAGCTCGGGGGCATCGGCCTATGGCTACACCTTC.

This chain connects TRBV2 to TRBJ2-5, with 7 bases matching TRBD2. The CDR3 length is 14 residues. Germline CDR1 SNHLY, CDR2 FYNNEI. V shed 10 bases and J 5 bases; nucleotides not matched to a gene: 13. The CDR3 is CATSVRSGVETQYF. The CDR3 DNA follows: TGTGCCACCTCAGTGAGGAGCGGGGTGGAGACCCAGTACTTC.

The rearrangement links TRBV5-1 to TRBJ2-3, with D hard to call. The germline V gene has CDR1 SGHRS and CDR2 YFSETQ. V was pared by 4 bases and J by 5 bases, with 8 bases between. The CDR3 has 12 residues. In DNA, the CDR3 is TGCGCCAGCAGCCCTCGGCGAGATACGCAGTATTTT. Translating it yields CASSPRRDTQYF.